The entry that follows covers one T cell receptor (beta chain) sequence. PCR was performed a second time for about 7 to 12 cycles using a sample-barcoded 5' primer and a J-beta primer mix. In TCRdb, the 5' RACE reads were re-called with MiXCR into one record per CDR3 protein. The table has roughly 1.5 million distinct CDR3 sequences, less than 45% seen once. The CDR3 sequence is 13 residues long. Germline V gene sequence: CDR1 SNHLY, CDR2 FYNNEI. V lost 7 bases and J lost 4; bases outside the gene matches: 4. The data originate from a study of blood T cells in healthy people across ages. The TCR sequence derives from a woman aged 18 to 35 in good health. J is TRBJ2-7 and V is TRBV2, with TRBD2 matching over 10 bases. The material sequenced was blood. As DNA, the CDR3 is TGTGCCAGCATCATAGCGGGGGGTTACGAGCAGTACTTC. This codes for CASIIAGGYEQYF.